Each of the 30 T cell receptor beta chains below was sequenced from the same sample in a study of T cells in women clearing cervical HPV infection. Using immunoSEQ multiplex PCR, the repertoire was profiled, and TCRdb retains in-frame clones only, with some absent. This sample contains 20,000 to 25,000 clones. The specimen was blood buffy coat. The source of these receptors is a woman between 18 and 75 years old with a cervical HPV16 infection that either progressed to CIN3+ or cleared (not recorded which).

On this clone itself: The sequence runs out 3 residues before the end of the CDR3; the remainder is reconstructed from the germline J gene. The chain is built from TRBV2 and TRBJ1-1; 8 nucleotides match TRBD1. V trimming: 8 bases; J trimming: 0 bases; junction bases outside the gene matches: 11. This CDR3 spans 16 amino acids. Germline V gene data show CDR1 as SNHLY and CDR2 as FYNNEI. CDR3 loop: CASGEGTGVMNTEAFF. CDR3 bases read: TGTGCCAGCGGAGAGGGGACAGGAGTGATGAACACTGAA.

About this clone: The read terminates 3 residues before the CDR3 end, so the remaining end is supplied by the germline J gene. The chain has TRBV30 and TRBJ1-2, with 9 bases aligning to TRBD1. Unmatched junction bases numbered 1, after V lost 1 base and J lost 4 bases. Germline CDR1 reads GTSNPN; CDR2 reads SVGIG (reference sequence). The CDR3 consists of 13 residues. CDR3 loop: CAWSEGQGYGYTF. CDR3 DNA, as far as it was read: TGTGCCTGGAGTGAGGGACAGGGCTATGGC.

Comment on this clone: The sequenced fragment ends 3 residues before the CDR3 boundary, so the rest is inferred from the germline J gene. V usage is TRBV18 and J usage is TRBJ2-5, with TRBD1 as a possible D gene (6 bases). This CDR3 is 18 amino acids long. Trimming shortened V by 1 base and J by 1 base, and 19 bases separated the two germline ends. Germline CDR1 reads KGHSH; CDR2 reads LQKENI. The part of the CDR3 DNA that was read is TGTGCCAGCTCACCACTAACTGGGGGCGACTATTTCCAAGAGACC. Protein product: CASSPLTGGDYFQET. The complete CDR3 protein is CASSPLTGGDYFQETQYF.

A note on this clone: The DNA ends 3 residues before the CDR3 does, and the rest of the CDR3 is filled in from the germline J gene. The chain is built from TRBV20-1 and TRBJ2-7; tentative D call: TRBD1 (6 bases). The V end was cut by 6 bases, the J end by 0 bases, with 15 bases between. The CDR3 has 14 amino acids. Looked up from germline, CDR1 is DFQATT and CDR2 is SNEGSKA (reference sequence). The CDR3 region is CSATRQGISYEQYF. The sequenced CDR3 bases are TGCAGTGCCACACGCCAGGGGATCTCCTACGAG.

With respect to this clone: The read stops 3 residues short of the end of the CDR3; the missing end is completed from the germline J gene. This rearrangement joins TRBV19 to TRBJ1-1; weak D call: TRBD1 (6 bases). Trimming took off 4 bases at V and 4 bases at J, with 22 bases between the two ends. Germline CDR1 LNHDA, CDR2 SQIVND (reference sequence). The CDR3 extends over 17 amino acids. The sequenced CDR3 bases are TGTGCCAGTAGTACTCCTAGAAAGGACAGAGTGGGCACTGAA. This encodes CASSTPRKDRVGTE. The full CDR3 reads CASSTPRKDRVGTEAFF.

About this clone: A junction end diverges from the germline sequence, so it may reflect a read error. The read gets to within 3 residues of the CDR3 end, and the germline J gene fills in the rest. The chain has TRBV6-2 or TRBV6-3 and TRBJ1-2, with D perhaps matching TRBD1 (5 bases). The CDR3 length is 13 residues. Germline V gives CDR1 MNHEY, CDR2 SVGEGT. This CDR3 reads CASSQGINYVYTF. The part of the CDR3 DNA that was read is TGTGCCAGCAGTCAGGGAATAAACTATGTC.

Notes on this clone: The read terminates 3 residues before the CDR3 end, so the remaining end is supplied by the germline J gene. The V and J genes are TRBV29-1 and TRBJ2-1; TRBD2 might be the D (7 bases). Trimming removed 3 bases from V and 0 bases from J, with 18 bases in between. CDR3 length: 17 amino acids. The germline CDR1 and CDR2 sequences are SQVTM and ANQGSEA. The CDR3 is CSVDGLRGGSSYNEQFF. Incomplete CDR3 DNA: TGCAGCGTTGATGGGCTTAGGGGGGGAAGCTCCTACAATGAG.

The CDR3 reads CASSQSRHLNTEAFF. The CDR3 DNA, read in part, is TGTGCCAGCAGCCAATCCCGACACCTGAACACTGAA. The chain recombines TRBV16 with TRBJ1-1, with D uncertain. The read ends 3 residues before the CDR3 terminus; that terminus is restored from the germline J gene. Germline CDR1 and CDR2: KGHSY and FQNENV. CDR3 size: 15 residues. V lost 0 bases and J 0 bases, leaving 8 bases between the germline ends.

As regards this clone: The read stops 3 residues short of the end of the CDR3; the missing end is completed from the germline J gene. The chain is built from TRBV3-1 (or the pseudogene TRBV3-2) and TRBJ1-1; maybe TRBD1 (6 bases). V lost 4 bases and J 0 bases, leaving 18 bases between the germline ends. Germline V CDR1 and CDR2: LGHDT, YNNKEL (reference sequence). The CDR3 covers 17 residues. The CDR3 sequence: CASSRTYTGIVNTEAFF. The sequenced CDR3 bases are TGTGCCAGCAGCCGAACATACACAGGGATAGTGAACACTGAA.

Comments on this clone: The CDR3 goes on 3 residues after the read ends, and that part is filled in from the germline J gene. The V call is TRBV18, the J call TRBJ2-3, with D possibly being TRBD2 (5 bases). The germline gives CDR1 KGHSH, CDR2 LQKENI. Trimming pared 2 bases from V and 3 bases from J, leaving 9 bases between. The CDR3 contains 14 residues. CDR3 amino acids: CASSPVPGTDTQYF. The DNA read from the CDR3 is TGTGCCAGCTCACCAGTGCCGGGGACAGATACG. Full variable domain (missing parts from reference TRBV18 and TRBJ2-3): NAGVMQNPRHLVRRRGQEARLRCSPMKGHSHVYWYRQLPEEGLKFMVYLQKENIIDESGMPKERFSAEFPKEGPSILRIQQVVRGDSAAYFCASSPVPGTDTQYFGPGTRLTVL.

The CDR3 here is CSAPAGGYGYTF. CDR3 DNA (partial): TGCAGTGCTCCAGCGGGGGGGTACGGC. The V gene is TRBV20-1, the J gene TRBJ1-2; D might be TRBD1 (5 bases). The missing CDR3 end, 3 residues past where the read stops, is filled in from the germline J gene. This CDR3 is built from 12 residues. Germline assignment: CDR1 DFQATT and CDR2 SNEGSKA (reference sequence).

Comment on this clone: The missing CDR3 end, 3 residues past where the read stops, is filled in from the germline J gene. The rearrangement joins TRBV7-3 to TRBJ2-5; 9 positions match TRBD1. The CDR3 spans 15 residues. The germline V gene has CDR1 SGHTA and CDR2 FQGTGA. With 5 bases clipped from V and 5 bases from J, the junction kept 9 bases outside the gene matches. The part of the CDR3 DNA that was read is TGTGCCAGCAGCGAAGGACAGGGGTTGGGGGAGACC. Encoded protein: CASSEGQGLGET. The whole CDR3 region reads CASSEGQGLGETQYF. The full variable domain, in which reference TRBV7-3 and TRBJ2-5 provide the parts outside the CDR3, is GAGVSQTPSNKVTEKGKYVELRCDPISGHTALYWYRQSLGQGPEFLIYFQGTGAADDSGLPNDRFFAVRPEGSVSTLKIQRTERGDSAVYLCASSEGQGLGETQYFGPGTRLLVL.

In the case of this clone: The CDR3 end lies 3 residues beyond the end of the read and is filled in from the germline J gene. The chain combines TRBV30 with TRBJ2-3; D is uncertain. The ends were cut back, 3 bases at V and 3 bases at J, with 4 bases in the middle. Germline-derived CDR1 and CDR2 are GTSNPN and SVGIG (reference sequence). This CDR3 region has 11 residues. CDR3 bases read: TGTGCCTGGAGCCGGACAGATACG. Translating it yields CAWSRTDT. In full, the CDR3 is CAWSRTDTQYF.

About this clone itself: With the read ending 3 residues before the CDR3 end, the germline J gene is used to fill in that end. The V and J genes are TRBV13 and TRBJ1-5; 7 bases fit TRBD1. V dropped 5 bases and J dropped 5; count of bases not matched to a gene: 9. Looked up from germline, CDR1 is PRHDT and CDR2 is FYEKMQ (reference sequence). This CDR3 contains 15 residues. This CDR3 reads CASSKFGQEHQPQHF. The part of the CDR3 DNA that was read is TGTGCCAGCAGCAAATTTGGACAGGAGCATCAGCCC.

Comment on this clone: The CDR3 goes on 3 residues after the read ends, and that part is filled in from the germline J gene. V usage is TRBV20-1 and J usage is TRBJ2-7; D might be TRBD2 (6 bases). The CDR3 extends over 13 amino acids. Germline loops: CDR1 DFQATT, CDR2 SNEGSKA (reference sequence). Trimming pared 5 bases from V and 4 bases from J, leaving 15 bases between. The CDR3 DNA, read in part, is TGCAGTGCTTCACGGGACTCCCTATACGAG. Translated, it gives CSASRDSLYE. The whole CDR3 protein reads CSASRDSLYEQYF.

Remarks on this clone: The read ends 3 residues shy of where the CDR3 ends; the end is completed using the germline J gene. This chain connects TRBV7-6 to TRBJ2-5; a weak D match, TRBD2 (5 bases). CDR3 size: 14 residues. Germline-derived CDR1 and CDR2 are SGHVS and FNYEAQ. Trimming removed 5 bases at V and 5 bases at J, with 15 bases between. CDR3 sequence reads: CASSPRHGGETQYF. The sequenced CDR3 bases are TGTGCCAGCAGCCCCCGACACGGCGGGGAGACC.

Concerning this clone itself: The sequence runs out 3 residues before the end of the CDR3; the remainder is reconstructed from the germline J gene. V and J are TRBV5-1 and TRBJ2-5; 14 bases agree with TRBD2. Germline assignment: CDR1 SGHRS and CDR2 YFSETQ. This CDR3 has 17 residues. Trimming at V came to 3 bases and at J to 3 bases, leaving 7 bases not matched to a gene. Incomplete CDR3 DNA: TGCGCCAGCAGCTCAAACCCGGGACTAGCGGGAGAAGAGACC. Translation: CASSSNPGLAGEET. The whole CDR3 reads CASSSNPGLAGEETQYF.

On this clone itself: The read finishes 3 residues shy of the CDR3 end, and the germline J gene is used to complete it. V usage is TRBV2 and J usage is TRBJ2-1; 7 bases map to TRBD2. The germline V gene has CDR1 SNHLY and CDR2 FYNNEI. CDR3 length equals 12 residues. Trimming cost V 6 bases and J 8 bases; bases outside gene matches: 4. Incomplete CDR3 DNA: TGTGCCAGCAGCGGACTAGTGGATGAG. Its protein product is CASSGLVDE. The CDR3 in its entirety is CASSGLVDEQFF.

As concerns this clone: Read sequence stops 3 residues before the CDR3 end, and the germline J gene provides the missing end. The chain joins TRBV20-1 to TRBJ1-1; TRBD1 matches at 8 bases. The V gene's germline CDR1 is DFQATT and CDR2 SNEGSKA (reference sequence). V lost 6 bases and J lost 0; bases outside the gene matches: 3. The CDR3 contains 13 residues. CDR3 loop: CSAKQGVNTEAFF. CDR3 DNA, as far as it was read: TGCAGTGCCAAACAGGGGGTGAACACTGAA.

To note about this clone: Coverage ceases 3 residues before the CDR3 finishes, and the germline J gene fills in the end. The V gene is TRBV5-1, the J gene TRBJ2-5; D is ambiguous. The CDR3 spans 13 residues. Germline loops: CDR1 SGHRS, CDR2 YFSETQ. V lost 1 base to trimming and J lost 3 bases, with 7 bases between them. The CDR3: CASSLFTKETQYF. The CDR3 bases that were read are TGCGCCAGCAGCTTGTTCACAAAAGAGACC.

Remarks on this clone: The read falls 3 residues short of the CDR3 end, and the missing part is taken from the germline J gene. The V call is TRBV19, the J call TRBJ1-2; the match to TRBD1 covers 7 bases. Germline CDR1 and CDR2: LNHDA and SQIVND (reference sequence). The CDR3 spans 14 residues. The CDR3 is CASSGTAFWGDYTF. The sequenced CDR3 bases are TGTGCCAGTAGCGGGACAGCATTTTGGGGAGAC.

Regarding this clone: With the read ending 3 residues before the CDR3 end, the germline J gene is used to fill in that end. This chain connects TRBV6-2 or TRBV6-3 to TRBJ2-3; D may be TRBD2 (6 bases). The CDR3 length is 13 residues. Trimming pared 8 bases from V and 2 bases from J, leaving 11 bases between. In germline, CDR1 is MNHEY, CDR2 SVGEGT. CDR3 region: CASYWRDTDTQYF. The CDR3 DNA, read in part, is TGTGCCAGCTACTGGCGGGACACAGATACG.

On this clone itself: The read ends 3 residues shy of where the CDR3 ends; the end is completed using the germline J gene. The J gene is TRBJ1-3, the V gene TRBV2; 9 nucleotides line up with TRBD1. Germline lookup yields CDR1 SNHLY and CDR2 FYNNEI. This CDR3 contains 18 residues. The trim removed 6 bases at V and 6 bases at J, leaving 18 bases unmatched. CDR3: CASRPQGYGTGTVNTIYF. The DNA read from the CDR3 is TGTGCCAGCAGACCCCAAGGATACGGGACAGGGACCGTAAACACC.

CDR3 DNA, as far as it was read: TGTGCCAGCAGCTTGGGGAAGGGGGAGACC. Translated, it gives CASSLGKGET. The CDR3, in full, reads CASSLGKGETQYF. This rearrangement joins TRBV5-4 to TRBJ2-5; weak D call: TRBD1 (5 bases). The read ends 3 residues before the CDR3 terminus; that terminus is restored from the germline J gene. V lost 0 bases and J lost 5, with 8 bases in between. The CDR3 has 13 residues. Germline CDR1 is SGHNT and CDR2 is YYREEE (reference sequence).

A remark on this clone: The CDR3 extends 3 residues past the end of the read, so its final part is completed from the germline J gene. This chain uses TRBV7-3 with TRBJ2-2, with 10 bases fitting TRBD2. Germline CDR1 and CDR2: SGHTA and FQGTGA. The CDR3 runs 16 residues. Trimming removed 5 bases from V and 1 base from J; junction bases left unmatched: 4. CDR3 loop: CASSPRTSGNTGELFF. CDR3 DNA (partial): TGTGCCAGCAGCCCGAGGACTAGCGGGAACACCGGGGAG.

Points on this clone: The observed sequence ends 3 residues before the CDR3 terminus, with the missing tail filled in from the germline J gene. J is TRBJ2-7 and V is TRBV20-1, with D possibly being TRBD1 or TRBD2 (5 bases each). Trimming removed 0 bases from V and 5 bases from J, with 17 bases in between. The CDR3 is 15 residues long. Germline CDR1 DFQATT, CDR2 SNEGSKA (reference sequence). The CDR3 loop reads CSARDWQGAPNEQYF. The CDR3 bases that were read are TGCAGTGCTAGAGATTGGCAGGGAGCTCCCAACGAG.

Concerning this clone itself: The read stops 3 residues short of the end of the CDR3; the missing end is completed from the germline J gene. The chain has TRBV7-3 and TRBJ1-1, with a weak D call TRBD1 (5 bases). Germline lookup yields CDR1 SGHTA and CDR2 FQGTGA. Trimming took off 5 bases at V and 1 base at J, with 11 bases between the two ends. This CDR3 spans 14 amino acids. The CDR3 DNA, read in part, is TGTGCCAGCAGCGCCGGACACGCGAACACTGAA. It codes for CASSAGHANTE. The whole CDR3 sequence is CASSAGHANTEAFF.

With respect to this clone: At one boundary the junction diverges from the germline segment, which might be a read error. The read terminates 3 residues before the CDR3 end, so the remaining end is supplied by the germline J gene. The rearrangement links TRBV7-7 to TRBJ2-1; the match to TRBD1 covers 11 bases. The length of the CDR3 is 14 residues. CDR1 SSHAT and CDR2 FNYEAQ come from the germline V gene (reference sequence). The CDR3: CASSLDRGLGEQFF. Partial CDR3 DNA: TGTGCTAGCAGCTTGGACAGGGGGCTGGGTGAG.

On this clone itself: Sequencing ends 3 residues short of the CDR3 end; the germline J gene provides the rest. The rearrangement joins TRBV2 to TRBJ2-1; weak D call: TRBD2 (6 bases). From germline, CDR1 is SNHLY and CDR2 FYNNEI. CDR3 length: 13 amino acids. The V end was cut by 5 bases, the J end by 7 bases, with 12 bases between. Incomplete CDR3 DNA: TGTGCCAGCAGTCGAGTTGGGGGGAATGAG. Translating it yields CASSRVGGNE. In full, the CDR3 reads CASSRVGGNEQFF. The variable domain in full, with the rest retrieved from reference TRBV2 and TRBJ2-1, is EPEVTQTPSHQVTQMGQEVILRCVPISNHLYFYWYRQILGQKVEFLVSFYNNEISEKSEIFDDQFSVERPDGSNFTLKIRSTKLEDSAMYFCASSRVGGNEQFFGPGTRLTVL.

Remarks on this clone: The read comes to an end 3 residues before the CDR3 does, leaving the germline J gene to fill in the end. The gene calls are TRBV14 and TRBJ2-7, with D possibly matching TRBD1 (6 bases). This CDR3 contains 18 residues. V was cut by 4 bases and J by 3 bases, with 25 bases left in between. CDR1 and CDR2 from the germline V gene are SGHDN and FVKESK. The CDR3 bases that were read are TGTGCCAGCAGCCGATCGATCAGGGGCCGCTTCACAGACTACGAG. Translated: CASSRSIRGRFTDYE. The complete CDR3 sequence is CASSRSIRGRFTDYEQYF.